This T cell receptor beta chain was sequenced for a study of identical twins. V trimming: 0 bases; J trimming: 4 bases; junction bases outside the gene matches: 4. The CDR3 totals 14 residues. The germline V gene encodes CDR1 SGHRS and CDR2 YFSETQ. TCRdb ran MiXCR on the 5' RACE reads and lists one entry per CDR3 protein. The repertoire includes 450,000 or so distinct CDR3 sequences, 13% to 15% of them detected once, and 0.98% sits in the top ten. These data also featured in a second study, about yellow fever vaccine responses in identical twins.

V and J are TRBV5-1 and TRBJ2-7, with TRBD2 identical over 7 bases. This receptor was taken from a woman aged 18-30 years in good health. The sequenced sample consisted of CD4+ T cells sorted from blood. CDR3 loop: CASSLGLAQYEQYF. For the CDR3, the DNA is TGCGCCAGCAGCTTGGGACTAGCCCAATACGAGCAGTACTTC.